The clone carrying this T cell receptor beta chain came up many times. Its antigen is not known. The data stem from a study of metastatic and nonmetastatic thyroid tumors. Looking at the study overall: The comparison covered peripheral blood and tumor or nodule tissue in malignant and benign thyroid patients.

As originally analysed: Using the CDR3 differences seen across clinicopathological groups, the authors built a distant-metastasis classifier for papillary thyroid cancer, which was meant to discriminate distant-metastatic patients. TCRdb reanalyzed the PCR reads via MiXCR. These V and J calls originate from TCRdb's pipeline instead of the authors' own analysis. Of 20,000 to 25,000 clones detected, around 19% appear once; the ten largest clones hold about 30%. Study-wide results and limits: According to reports, the diversity of TCR beta was significantly higher in malignant thyroid tumors than in benign nodules, and this held in both blood and tumor samples.

No patient had received any treatment before thyroid surgery. Input material: blood. This sequence originates from a female donor with papillary thyroid cancer or a benign thyroid nodule (not recorded which). Some clones in this sample may be carry-over from other donors' samples.

The CDR3 is CASSPGVAGRGQFF. For the CDR3, the DNA is TGTGCCAGCTCACCCGGGGTAGCGGGCCGCGGGCAGTTCTTC. V is TRBV18 and J is TRBJ2-1; 7 nucleotides match TRBD2. The CDR3 has 14 residues. V shed 3 bases, J shed 12 bases, and the junction held 11 bases outside the gene matches. Germline values: CDR1 KGHSH, CDR2 LQKENI.